The 16 T cell receptor beta chains below all came from one sample that was sequenced in a study of CD8 T cells in ankylosing spondylitis. TCRdb ran MiXCR on the 5' RACE reads and lists one entry per CDR3 protein. The sample records approximately 250,000 distinct CDR3 sequences, under 35% being singletons. The specimen was blood, either unsorted or a sorted T cell fraction (not recorded which). Source of these receptors: a male donor with ankylosing spondylitis or in good health (not recorded which).

This clonotype was counted a single time. The junction and the germline gene differ at one end; a read error may be behind it. This chain links TRBV6-5 with TRBJ2-5; no firm D call. In germline, CDR1 is MNHEY, CDR2 SVGAGI. The CDR3 spans 12 residues. CDR3 loop: CASSYPEETHYF. The CDR3 nucleotides are TGTGCCAGCAGTTACCCAGAAGAGACCCACTACTTC.

This clonotype appeared once. The V and J genes are TRBV28 and TRBJ2-7; D remains unclear. V lost 7 bases to trimming and J lost 1 base, with 23 bases between them. CDR1 is MDHEN, CDR2 SYDVKM, per germline. The CDR3 consists of 17 residues. CDR3 protein: CASKLAPGPTFSYEQYF. The CDR3 DNA sequence: TGTGCCAGCAAACTTGCCCCGGGTCCCACCTTTTCCTACGAGCAGTACTTC.

The chain is built from TRBV28 and TRBJ2-5; weak D call: TRBD1 (5 bases). CDR1 is MDHEN and CDR2 is SYDVKM in the germline V gene. Trimming stripped 2 bases from V and 5 bases from J, with 12 bases between. The CDR3 covers 14 residues. The chain's CDR3 is CASSLQQGKETQYF. Here the CDR3 DNA reads TGTGCCAGCAGTTTACAGCAGGGAAAGGAGACCCAGTACTTC.

This chain links TRBV5-1 with TRBJ2-5; D may be TRBD1 (5 bases). There are 13 residues in the CDR3. V lost 3 bases, J lost 5 bases, and 11 bases lay in between. Germline CDR1 SGHRS, CDR2 YFSETQ. This CDR3 reads CASSWEGAETQYF. For the CDR3, the DNA is TGCGCCAGCAGCTGGGAAGGGGCCGAGACCCAGTACTTC.

The J gene is TRBJ1-2, the V gene TRBV7-9; D is unclear. CDR1 and CDR2 (germline): SEHNR, FQNEAQ (reference sequence). With 3 bases removed from V and 2 bases from J, the gap between germline ends came to 7 bases. This CDR3 spans 13 amino acids. CDR3 DNA: TGTGCCAGCAGCTTTGAGCTCAACTATGGCTACACCTTC. Translation: CASSFELNYGYTF.

This clonotype appeared a few times. The V call is TRBV5-5, the J call TRBJ1-1; the D gene is possibly TRBD1 (5 bases). The germline V gene encodes CDR1 SGHKS and CDR2 YYEKEE (reference sequence). CDR3 length: 15 amino acids. V was shortened by 4 bases and J by 4 bases, with 17 bases between the two germline ends. CDR3 nucleotides: TGTGCCAGCAGCGTCTCCCCCGGGGGTGTCACTGAAGCTTTCTTT. Protein sequence: CASSVSPGGVTEAFF.

This chain's CDR3 is CASSQRKGVTYEQYF. CDR3 DNA: TGTGCCAGCAGCCAAAGGAAAGGGGTGACCTACGAGCAGTACTTC. This chain uses TRBV4-2 with TRBJ2-7; weak D call: TRBD1 (5 bases). The V end was cut by 2 bases, the J end by 2 bases, with 13 bases between. Looked up from germline, CDR1 is LGHNA and CDR2 is YNFKEQ. The CDR3 is 15 amino acids.

This clonotype appeared a few times. The V gene is TRBV4-2, the J gene TRBJ1-1; D gene unclear. The CDR3 runs to 16 residues. CDR1 and CDR2 from the germline V gene are LGHNA and YNFKEQ. V gave up 1 base and J gave up 5 bases, with 17 bases separating them. The CDR3 loop is CASSQGGTAQWTEAFF. The CDR3 DNA sequence: TGTGCCAGCAGCCAAGGGGGAACAGCACAGTGGACTGAAGCTTTCTTT.

This clonotype came up a few times. This rearrangement joins TRBV20-1 to TRBJ1-5; 12 positions agree with TRBD1. J gave up 5 bases and V 3 bases, and 2 bases lay outside the gene matches. There are 14 residues in the CDR3. Germline CDR1 reads DFQATT; CDR2 reads SNEGSKA (reference sequence). The CDR3 DNA sequence: TGCAGTGCTAGGGGACAGGGGGCAGATCAGCCCCAGCATTTT. Translation: CSARGQGADQPQHF.

The rearrangement links TRBV15 to TRBJ2-2; possibly TRBD2 for D (5 bases). With 2 bases removed from V and 0 bases from J, the gap between germline ends came to 10 bases. CDR3 length: 16 residues. Germline-derived CDR1 and CDR2 are LNHNV and YYDKDF (reference sequence). The CDR3 sequence is CATSRSFGANTGELFF. CDR3 nucleotides: TGTGCCACCAGCAGATCTTTCGGGGCGAACACCGGGGAGCTGTTTTTT.

This clonotype was recorded a few times. The rearrangement links TRBV10-3 to TRBJ2-3, with 13 bases lining up with TRBD2. CDR1 is ENHRY, CDR2 SYGVKD, per germline. The CDR3 totals 15 residues. J gave up 4 bases and V 10 bases, and 8 bases lay outside the gene matches. The CDR3 nucleotides are TGTGCCAGCCGCCAAACTAGCGGGGGGGCAGATACGCAGTATTTT. The encoded protein is CASRQTSGGADTQYF.

The V call is TRBV6-1, the J call TRBJ2-6; D ambiguous. Between the trimmed V and J ends, which lost 6 bases and 1 base, there was a span of 10 bases. Germline CDR1 is MNHNS and CDR2 is SASEGT. The CDR3 has 15 residues. The CDR3 region has the DNA TGTGCCAGCAGCTCCGGGTTGTCTGGGGCCAACGTCCTGACTTTC. This gives the protein CASSSGLSGANVLTF.

There are a few counts of this clonotype. V gene TRBV12-3 or TRBV12-4 combines with J gene TRBJ2-6; the D call may be TRBD1 or TRBD2 (5 bases each). Between the trimmed V and J ends, which lost 1 base and 3 bases, there was a span of 7 bases. This CDR3 has 15 residues. The CDR3 loop is CASSLGGYGANVLTF. The CDR3 DNA sequence: TGTGCCAGCAGTTTAGGGGGGTATGGGGCCAACGTCCTGACTTTC.

V usage is TRBV20-1 and J usage is TRBJ2-5; 10 bases align to TRBD2. With V trimmed by 6 bases and J by 3 bases, 1 base remained unmatched. Germline V gene data show CDR1 as DFQATT and CDR2 as SNEGSKA (reference sequence). The CDR3 runs 12 residues. The CDR3 nucleotides read TGCAGTGCCGGACTAGCGGAAGAGACCCAGTACTTC. Protein sequence: CSAGLAEETQYF.

The rearrangement links TRBV12-3 or TRBV12-4 to TRBJ2-1; 8 nucleotides line up with TRBD2. The CDR3 contains 16 residues. With V trimmed by 5 bases and J by 5 bases, 11 bases remained unmatched. The CDR3 DNA reads as TGTGCCAGCAGTCCCCCGGGGACTAGTATCCACAATGAGCAGTTCTTC. This gives the protein CASSPPGTSIHNEQFF.

This clonotype was counted only a few times. The chain recombines TRBV7-8 with TRBJ2-5; maybe TRBD2 (5 bases). The V and J ends lost 5 bases and 4 bases respectively, with 8 bases between them. This CDR3 is 12 amino acids long. Per germline, CDR1 SGHVS and CDR2 FQNEAQ. The CDR3 sequence is CASSRDRETQYF. CDR3 DNA: TGTGCCAGCAGCCGGGATCGAGAGACCCAGTACTTC.